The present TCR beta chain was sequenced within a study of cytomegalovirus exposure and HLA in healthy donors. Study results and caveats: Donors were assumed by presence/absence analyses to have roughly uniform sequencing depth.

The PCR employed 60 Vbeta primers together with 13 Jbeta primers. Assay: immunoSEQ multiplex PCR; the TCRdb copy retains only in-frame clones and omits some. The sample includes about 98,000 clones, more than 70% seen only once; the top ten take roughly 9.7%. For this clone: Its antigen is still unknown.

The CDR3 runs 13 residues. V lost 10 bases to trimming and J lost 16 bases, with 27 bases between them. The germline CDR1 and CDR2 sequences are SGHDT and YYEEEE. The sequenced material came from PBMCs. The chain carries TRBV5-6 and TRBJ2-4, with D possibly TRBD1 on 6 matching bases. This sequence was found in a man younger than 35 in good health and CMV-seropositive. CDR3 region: CAGHTTQGADLYF. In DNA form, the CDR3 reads TGTGCCGGGCATACCACACAGGGCGCTGACCTTTACTTC.